This is a list of T cell receptor beta chains from one sample in a study of blood T cell repertoires in COVID-19. The protocol was immunoSEQ multiplex PCR, while the TCRdb copy is restricted to in-frame clones and leaves out a portion. The table shows 60,000 to 75,000 clones, with around 85% occurring only once. Specimen: peripheral blood. These receptors were obtained from a woman aged 50 to 65 with acute or convalescent COVID-19. The CDR3 runs from the conserved cysteine through the conserved F or W. The D gene is left open where the match is weak. Where a row states a size, it is once, few, many or the class of an expanded clone; other rows omit it.

CDR3 length	D gene	V gene	J gene	clone size	CDR3 DNA	CDR3 protein
16	NA	TRBV7-8	TRBJ2-3	NA	TGTGCCAGCAGCTTAGAGACAGGTGCTAGCACAGATACGCAGTATTTT	CASSLETGASTDTQYF
16	TRBD1	TRBV15	TRBJ2-1	NA	TGTGCCACCAGCAGGGAGGGACAGGGGGCTCTTAATGAGCAGTTCTTC	CATSREGQGALNEQFF
14	NA	TRBV27	TRBJ2-7	NA	TGTGCCAGCAGTTTATGGGGAGGTTCCTACGAGCAGTACTTC	CASSLWGGSYEQYF
15	TRBD2	TRBV10-3	TRBJ2-3	NA	TGTGCCATCAGTGAGATAGCGGGAGGGTTTTATACGCAGTATTTT	CAISEIAGGFYTQYF
16	NA	TRBV5-1	TRBJ2-6	NA	TGCGCCAGCAGCTCAGCCCTAGGTACTGGGGCCAACGTCCTGACTTTC	CASSSALGTGANVLTF
12	NA	TRBV12-3/TRBV12-4	TRBJ1-5	NA	TGTGCCAGCAGTCAAATTAATCAGCCCCAGCATTTT	CASSQINQPQHF
14	NA	TRBV28	TRBJ1-3	NA	TGTGCCAGCAGTTTACGGGGTGCTGGAAACACCATATATTTT	CASSLRGAGNTIYF
16	TRBD2	TRBV10-2	TRBJ2-5	NA	TGCGCCAGCAGACTAGCGGGGGGGCTTCACCAAGAGACCCAGTACTTC	CASRLAGGLHQETQYF
14	NA	TRBV9	TRBJ2-1	NA	TGTGCCAGCGGCGGGCGGGAAGCCTACAATGAGCAGTTCTTC	CASGGREAYNEQFF
16	NA	TRBV5-1	TRBJ2-1	NA	TGCGCCAGCAGCTTGGCTTCCTGGAGCTCCTACAATGAGCAGTTCTTC	CASSLASWSSYNEQFF
14	NA	TRBV6-6	TRBJ1-5	few	TGTGCCAGCAGTACGGACGGACTCAATCAGCCCCAGCATTTT	CASSTDGLNQPQHF